Presented here are 10 T cell receptor beta chains from one specimen sequenced in a study of PD-1 blockade in classical Hodgkin lymphoma. Time point here: cycle 4 day 1 (C4D1), after 5 to 7 weeks of nivolumab. Autologous stem cell transplantation was followed by relapse in every patient, and brentuximab vedotin exposure varied. The assay was immunoSEQ multiplex PCR, and TCRdb's table has in-frame clones only and misses some. The sample carries tens of thousands of clones, about 80% recorded once. The specimen was peripheral blood mononuclear cells (PBMCs), collected before the fourth cycle of nivolumab. These receptors all stem from a human donor with classical Hodgkin lymphoma.

This chain uses TRBV15 with TRBJ1-2, with 8 bases lining up with TRBD1. From germline, CDR1 is LNHNV and CDR2 YYDKDF (reference sequence). With 5 bases clipped from V and 8 bases from J, the junction kept 13 bases outside the gene matches. The CDR3 has 15 amino acids. The CDR3 here is CATSGRQGNIEGYTF. The CDR3 bases are TGTGCCACCAGCGGAAGACAGGGGAATATCGAGGGCTACACCTTC. Supplemented by reference TRBV15 and TRBJ1-2, the full variable domain reads DAMVIQNPRYQVTQFGKPVTLSCSQTLNHNVMYWYQQKSSQAPKLLFHYYDKDFNNEADTPDNFQSRRPNTSFCFLDIRSPGLGDTAMYLCATSGRQGNIEGYTFGSGTRLTVV.

V gene TRBV5-4 combines with J gene TRBJ1-5, with D tentatively TRBD1 (5 bases). Germline loops: CDR1 SGHNT, CDR2 YYREEE (reference sequence). The V end lost 4 bases, the J end lost 4 bases, and 15 bases lay between the germline ends. CDR3 length equals 15 residues. The CDR3 region is CASSLDGTANQPQHF. The CDR3 coding sequence is TGTGCCAGCAGCCTAGATGGGACGGCGAATCAGCCCCAGCATTTT.

The V gene is TRBV5-5, the J gene TRBJ1-4; the D gene is possibly TRBD1 (5 bases). V shed 0 bases and J shed 6 bases, with 9 bases lying between them. The CDR3 is made up of 14 amino acids. The germline V gene encodes CDR1 SGHKS and CDR2 YYEKEE (reference sequence). The CDR3: CASSLGAGDEKLFF. CDR3 nucleotide sequence: TGTGCCAGCAGCTTGGGGGCGGGGGATGAAAAACTGTTTTTT.

The chain uses TRBV11-3 and TRBJ1-1; D uncertain. This CDR3 spans 17 amino acids. Trimming cost V 2 bases and J 4 bases, with 20 bases left between them. Germline CDR1 SGHNT, CDR2 YENEEA. The CDR3 region is CASSLNPPTATGTEAFF. The CDR3 region has the DNA TGTGCCAGCAGCTTAAACCCTCCGACCGCGACTGGCACTGAAGCTTTCTTT. Looking up the rest from reference TRBV11-3 and TRBJ1-1 gives the full variable domain: EAGVVQSPRYKIIEKKQPVAFWCNPISGHNTLYWYLQNLGQGPELLIRYENEEAVDDSQLPKDRFSAERLKGVDSTLKIQPAELGDSAVYLCASSLNPPTATGTEAFFGQGTRLTVV.

This chain uses TRBV7-9 with TRBJ1-4, with D unclear. Germline loops: CDR1 SEHNR, CDR2 FQNEAQ (reference sequence). This CDR3 contains 14 residues. Trimming took off 2 bases at V and 6 bases at J, with 10 bases between the two ends. The DNA for the CDR3 is TGTGCCAGCAGCTTATTAGGAAAAGATGAAAAACTGTTTTTT. Its translation is CASSLLGKDEKLFF.

This chain connects TRBV5-1 to TRBJ2-5; D is tentatively TRBD1 or TRBD2 (5 bases each). The CDR3 is 13 residues long. Germline-derived CDR1 and CDR2 are SGHRS and YFSETQ. V dropped 2 bases and J dropped 4 bases, with 9 bases sitting between them. The CDR3 loop is CASSLVGGETQYF. In nucleotides, the CDR3 is TGCGCCAGCAGCTTAGTTGGGGGAGAGACCCAGTACTTC.

CDR3 region: CAWSYRDLYEQYF. The CDR3 region has the DNA TGTGCCTGGAGTTATAGGGACTTATACGAGCAGTACTTC. The chain is built from TRBV30 and TRBJ2-7, with D possibly matching TRBD2 (6 bases). This CDR3 comprises 13 residues. Germline values: CDR1 GTSNPN, CDR2 SVGIG (reference sequence). V was cut by 2 bases and J by 4 bases, with 12 bases left in between.

The gene calls are TRBV2 and TRBJ2-7; 8 bases align to TRBD1. CDR3 length equals 13 residues. Germline V CDR1 and CDR2: SNHLY, FYNNEI. V trimming: 11 bases; J trimming: 2 bases; junction bases outside the gene matches: 8. In nucleotides, the CDR3 is TGTGCCGTTACAGGGGGGCTTACCTACGAGCAGTACTTC. Its translation is CAVTGGLTYEQYF. The entire variable domain, with the rest obtained from reference TRBV2 and TRBJ2-7, is as follows: EPEVTQTPSHQVTQMGQEVILRCVPISNHLYFYWYRQILGQKVEFLVSFYNNEISEKSEIFDDQFSVERPDGSNFTLKIRSTKLEDSAMYFCAVTGGLTYEQYFGPGTRLTVT.

The V and J genes are TRBV30 and TRBJ1-2, with a weak D call TRBD1 (6 bases). V dropped 4 bases and J dropped 5 bases, with 20 bases sitting between them. The CDR3 loop spans 15 amino acids. The germline V gene encodes CDR1 GTSNPN and CDR2 SVGIG (reference sequence). For the CDR3, the DNA is TGTGCCTGGATCCCTTGGTTGGGGGCTCAGTATGGCTACACCTTC. It yields the protein CAWIPWLGAQYGYTF.

This chain uses TRBV19 with TRBJ1-1; 8 nucleotides agree with TRBD1. CDR3 size: 14 residues. The ends lost 5 bases at V and 5 bases at J; junction bases unmatched: 7. Germline V gene sequence: CDR1 LNHDA, CDR2 SQIVND (reference sequence). DNA of the CDR3: TGTGCCAGTAGTTTGACAGGGGAAGGTACTGAAGCTTTCTTT. Translation gives CASSLTGEGTEAFF.